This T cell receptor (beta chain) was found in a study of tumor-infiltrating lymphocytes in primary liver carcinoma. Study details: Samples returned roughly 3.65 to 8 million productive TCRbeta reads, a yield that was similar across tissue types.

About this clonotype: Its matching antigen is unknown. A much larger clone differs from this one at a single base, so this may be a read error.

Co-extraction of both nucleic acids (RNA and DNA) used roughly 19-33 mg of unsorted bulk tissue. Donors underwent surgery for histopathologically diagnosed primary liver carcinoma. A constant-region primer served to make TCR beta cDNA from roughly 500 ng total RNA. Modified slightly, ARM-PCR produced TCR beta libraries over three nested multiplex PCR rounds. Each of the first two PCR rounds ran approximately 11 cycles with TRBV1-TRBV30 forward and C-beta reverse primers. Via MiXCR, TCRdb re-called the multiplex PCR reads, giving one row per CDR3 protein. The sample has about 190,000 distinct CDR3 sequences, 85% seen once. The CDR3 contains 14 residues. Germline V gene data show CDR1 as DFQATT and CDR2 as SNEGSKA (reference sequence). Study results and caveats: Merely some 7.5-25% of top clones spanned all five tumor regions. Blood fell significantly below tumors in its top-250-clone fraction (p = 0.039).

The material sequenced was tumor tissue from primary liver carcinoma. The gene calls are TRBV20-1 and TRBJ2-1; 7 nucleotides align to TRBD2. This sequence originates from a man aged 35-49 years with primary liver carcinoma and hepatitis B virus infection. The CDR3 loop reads CSTSAMTGRNEQFF. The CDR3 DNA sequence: TGCAGTACTAGCGCGATGACTGGACGCAATGAGCAGTTCTTC.